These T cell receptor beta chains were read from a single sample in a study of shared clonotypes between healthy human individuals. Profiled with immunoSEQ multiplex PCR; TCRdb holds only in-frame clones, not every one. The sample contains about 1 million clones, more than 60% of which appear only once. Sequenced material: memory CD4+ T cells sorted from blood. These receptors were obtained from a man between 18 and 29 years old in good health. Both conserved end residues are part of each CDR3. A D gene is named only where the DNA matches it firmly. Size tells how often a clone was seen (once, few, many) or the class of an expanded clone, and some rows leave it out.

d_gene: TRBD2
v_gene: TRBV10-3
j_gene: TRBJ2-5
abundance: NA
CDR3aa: CATGQRGDPYQETQYF
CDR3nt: TGTGCCACGGGCCAACGGGGGGACCCCTACCAAGAGACCCAGTACTTC

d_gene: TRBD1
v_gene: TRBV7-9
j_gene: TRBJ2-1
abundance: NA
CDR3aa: CASSPGTGFQTEQFF
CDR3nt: TGTGCCAGCAGCCCCGGGACAGGGTTTCAAACTGAGCAGTTCTTC

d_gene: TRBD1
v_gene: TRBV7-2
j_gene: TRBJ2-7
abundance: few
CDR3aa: CASSYGQGVYEQYF
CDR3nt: TGTGCCAGCAGTTATGGACAGGGTGTCTACGAGCAGTACTTC

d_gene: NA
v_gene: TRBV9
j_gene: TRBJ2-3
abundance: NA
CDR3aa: CASSATAGGRTDTQYF
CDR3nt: TGTGCCAGCAGCGCGACAGCCGGGGGACGCACAGATACGCAGTATTTT

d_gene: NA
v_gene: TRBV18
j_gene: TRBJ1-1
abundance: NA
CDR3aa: CASSPSVLLATEAFF
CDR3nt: TGTGCCAGCTCACCATCCGTGCTGTTGGCCACTGAAGCTTTCTTT

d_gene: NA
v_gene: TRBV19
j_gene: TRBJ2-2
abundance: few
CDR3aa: CASCARTGELFF
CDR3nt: TGTGCCAGCTGCGCCCGGACCGGGGAGCTGTTTTTT

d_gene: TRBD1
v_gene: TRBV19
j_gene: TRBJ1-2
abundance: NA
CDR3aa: CASIPAAGQPNYGYTF
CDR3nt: TGTGCCAGCATTCCCGCGGCGGGACAGCCTAACTATGGCTACACCTTC

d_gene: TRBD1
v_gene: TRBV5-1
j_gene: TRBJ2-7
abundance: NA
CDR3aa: CASSFGDRDSYEQYF
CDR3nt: TGCGCCAGCAGCTTCGGGGACAGGGACTCCTACGAGCAGTACTTC

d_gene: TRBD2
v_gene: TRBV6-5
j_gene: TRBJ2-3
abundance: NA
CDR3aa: CASSFPSSGSTDTQYF
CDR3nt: TGTGCCAGCAGTTTTCCGTCTAGCGGGAGCACAGATACGCAGTATTTT

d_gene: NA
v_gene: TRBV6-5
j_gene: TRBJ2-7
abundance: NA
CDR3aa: CASSSPYEQYF
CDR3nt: TGTGCCAGCAGTTCACCCTACGAGCAGTACTTC

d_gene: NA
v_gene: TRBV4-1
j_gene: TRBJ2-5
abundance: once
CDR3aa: CASSQNRPETQYF
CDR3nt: TGCGCCAGCAGCCAAAACAGGCCCGAGACCCAGTACTTC

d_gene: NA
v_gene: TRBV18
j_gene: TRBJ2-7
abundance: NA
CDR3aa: CASSPQYQGTGEQYF
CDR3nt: TGTGCCAGCTCACCACAATACCAGGGCACGGGCGAGCAGTACTTC

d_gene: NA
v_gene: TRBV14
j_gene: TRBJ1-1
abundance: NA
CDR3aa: CASSQGLGTEAFF
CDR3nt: TGTGCCAGCAGCCAGGGTCTAGGCACTGAAGCTTTCTTT

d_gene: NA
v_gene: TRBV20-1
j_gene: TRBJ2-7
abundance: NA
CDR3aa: CSAPRGNEQYF
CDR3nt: TGCAGTGCTCCCCGCGGGAACGAGCAGTACTTC

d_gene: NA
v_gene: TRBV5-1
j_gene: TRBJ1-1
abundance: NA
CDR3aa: CASSFTSIRSNTEAFF
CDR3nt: TGCGCCAGCAGCTTTACGTCTATCCGGAGTAACACTGAAGCTTTCTTT

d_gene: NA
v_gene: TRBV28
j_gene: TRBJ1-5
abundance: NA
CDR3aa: CASTTGGGQPQHF
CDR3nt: TGTGCCAGCACCACTGGGGGAGGTCAGCCCCAGCATTTT

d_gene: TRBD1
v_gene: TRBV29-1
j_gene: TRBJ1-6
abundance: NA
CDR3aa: CSVGSGTGGSPLHF
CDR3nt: TGCAGCGTTGGATCCGGGACAGGGGGTTCACCCCTCCACTTT

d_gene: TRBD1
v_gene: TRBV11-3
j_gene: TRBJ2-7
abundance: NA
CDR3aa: CASSLDPRGQGTYEQYF
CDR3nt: TGTGCCAGCAGCTTAGACCCCCGAGGACAGGGTACCTACGAGCAGTACTTC

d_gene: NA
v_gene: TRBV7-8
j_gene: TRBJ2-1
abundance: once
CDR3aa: CASSSDRGEQFF
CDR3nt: TGTGCCAGCAGCTCGGACAGAGGCGAGCAGTTCTTC

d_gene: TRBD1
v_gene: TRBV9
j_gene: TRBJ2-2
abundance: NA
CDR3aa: CASSPGQGAATGELFF
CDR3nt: TGTGCCAGCAGCCCAGGACAGGGGGCGGCGACCGGGGAGCTGTTTTTT

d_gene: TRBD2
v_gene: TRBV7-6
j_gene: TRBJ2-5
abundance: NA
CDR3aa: CASSFFGTSGETQYF
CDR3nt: TGTGCCAGCAGCTTTTTCGGGACTAGCGGAGAGACCCAGTACTTC

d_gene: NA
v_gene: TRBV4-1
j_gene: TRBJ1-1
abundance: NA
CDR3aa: CASTIGQSNLNTEAFF
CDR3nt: TGCGCCAGCACGATTGGACAGTCGAACCTTAACACTGAAGCTTTCTTT

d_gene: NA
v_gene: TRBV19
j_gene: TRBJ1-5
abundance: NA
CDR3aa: CATGKGYSNQPQHF
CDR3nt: TGTGCCACAGGGAAGGGCTATAGCAATCAGCCCCAGCATTTT

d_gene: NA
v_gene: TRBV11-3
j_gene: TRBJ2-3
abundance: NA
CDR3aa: CASSLIATDTQYF
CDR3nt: TGTGCCAGCAGCTTAATAGCGACGGATACGCAGTATTTT

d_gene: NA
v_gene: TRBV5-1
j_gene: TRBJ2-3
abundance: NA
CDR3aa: CASSLVGGGLDTQYF
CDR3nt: TGCGCCAGCAGCTTGGTAGGCGGGGGCTTGGATACGCAGTATTTT

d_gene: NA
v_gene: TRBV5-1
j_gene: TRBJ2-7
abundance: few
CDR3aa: CASSFPEGSYEQYF
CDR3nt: TGCGCCAGCAGCTTCCCAGAGGGCTCCTACGAGCAGTACTTC

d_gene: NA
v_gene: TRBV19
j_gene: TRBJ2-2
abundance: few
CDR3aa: CASKVTGQTGELFF
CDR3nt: TGTGCCAGTAAGGTTACAGGGCAAACCGGGGAGCTGTTTTTT

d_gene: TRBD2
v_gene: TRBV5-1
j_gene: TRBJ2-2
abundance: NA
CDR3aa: CASSVSGGATGELFF
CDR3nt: TGCGCCAGCAGCGTTAGCGGGGGGGCCACCGGGGAGCTGTTTTTT

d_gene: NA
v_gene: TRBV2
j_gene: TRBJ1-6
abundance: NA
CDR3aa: CASSRDPSRSPLHF
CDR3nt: TGTGCCAGCTCCCGGGACCCCAGTAGGTCACCCCTCCACTTT